This T cell receptor beta chain was sequenced for a study of CXCR3 chemokines and chemotherapy response in bladder cancer. This clonotype was seen a single time. This probably arose from a read error, given a far larger clone one base away. TCRdb fed the PCR reads into MiXCR, producing one record per CDR3 protein. The data hold approximately 1,200 distinct CDR3 sequences, with about a fifth observed a single time. The clonotype comes from a human donor with bladder cancer that did not respond to neoadjuvant chemotherapy. Sampling was conducted from a patient whose treatment included neoadjuvant chemotherapy.

CDR3 bases: TGTGCCATCAGGAAAACTGGCGCCGACAATGAGCAGTTCTTC. Residues: CAIRKTGADNEQFF. The chain couples TRBV10-3 to TRBJ2-1; no definite D call. Between the trimmed V and J ends, which lost 6 bases and 5 bases, there was a span of 14 bases. The CDR3 loop spans 14 amino acids. Germline CDR1 and CDR2: ENHRY and SYGVKD.